Listed below are T cell receptor beta chains from one sample, sequenced in a study of shared clonotypes between healthy human individuals. This table comes from immunoSEQ multiplex PCR, and its TCRdb copy is limited to in-frame clones, with some not included. The table shows approximately 740,000 clones, with approximately 74% occurring only once. The sequenced sample was memory CD4+ T cells sorted from blood. Receptors were obtained from a woman in her 30s in good health. The CDR3 runs from the conserved cysteine through the conserved F or W. The order of the fields is J gene, V gene, CDR3 protein.

>TRBJ2-1|TRBV10-3
CATGSSLEQFF
>TRBJ1-1|TRBV6-5
CASSYTTGLTEAFF
>TRBJ2-1|TRBV28
CASSFKPGTMPKDEQFF
>TRBJ2-1|TRBV19
CASRVSGRASEQFF
>TRBJ1-1|TRBV7-2
CASSTMTDEAFF
>TRBJ1-2|TRBV6-1
CASSEGGSGLRGYTF
>TRBJ2-4|TRBV5-5
CASSIIPGLGNIQYF
>TRBJ2-7|TRBV27
CASSSQLADEQYF
>TRBJ2-7|TRBV27
CASRRRPGQGPEEQYF
>TRBJ1-5|TRBV5-1
CASSSDGSNQPQHF
>TRBJ2-7|TRBV10-3
CAVKLAGGLEQYF
>TRBJ2-2|TRBV28
CASSLLSDTGELFF
>TRBJ2-7|TRBV29-1
CSVGLGIGSSYEQYF
>TRBJ1-2|TRBV5-1
CASSPNPDSNYGYTF
>TRBJ2-7|TRBV5-1
CASSYHRGGYEQYF
>TRBJ2-5|TRBV4-2
CASSQAMGTYQETQYF
>TRBJ2-5|TRBV28
CASSLLQGGNQETQYF
>TRBJ1-1|TRBV2
CATMSQGNTEAFF